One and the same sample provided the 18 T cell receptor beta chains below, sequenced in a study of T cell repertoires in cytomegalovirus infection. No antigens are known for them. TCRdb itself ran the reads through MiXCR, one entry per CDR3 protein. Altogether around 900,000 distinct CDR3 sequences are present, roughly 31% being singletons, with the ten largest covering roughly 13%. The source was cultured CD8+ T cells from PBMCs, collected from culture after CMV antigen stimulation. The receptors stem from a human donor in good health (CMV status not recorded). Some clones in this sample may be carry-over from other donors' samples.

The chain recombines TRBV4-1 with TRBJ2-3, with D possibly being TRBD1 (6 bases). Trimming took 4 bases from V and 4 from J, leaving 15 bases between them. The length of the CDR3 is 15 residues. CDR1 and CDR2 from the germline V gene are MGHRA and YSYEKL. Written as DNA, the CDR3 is TGCGCCAGCAGCCGCTGGTTACAGGGCGCAGATACGCAGTATTTT. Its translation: CASSRWLQGADTQYF.

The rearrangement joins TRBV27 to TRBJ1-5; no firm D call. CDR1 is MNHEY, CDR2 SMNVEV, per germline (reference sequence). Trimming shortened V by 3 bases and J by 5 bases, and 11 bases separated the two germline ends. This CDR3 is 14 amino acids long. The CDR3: CASSFYISDQPQHF. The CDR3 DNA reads TGTGCCAGCAGTTTCTATATATCTGATCAGCCCCAGCATTTT.

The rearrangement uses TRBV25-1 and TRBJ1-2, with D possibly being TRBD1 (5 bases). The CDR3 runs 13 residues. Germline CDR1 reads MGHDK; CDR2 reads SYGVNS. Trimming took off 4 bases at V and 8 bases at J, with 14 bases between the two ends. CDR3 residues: CASSGGGGTGYTF. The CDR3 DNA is TGTGCCAGCAGTGGTGGGGGAGGTACGGGCTACACCTTC.

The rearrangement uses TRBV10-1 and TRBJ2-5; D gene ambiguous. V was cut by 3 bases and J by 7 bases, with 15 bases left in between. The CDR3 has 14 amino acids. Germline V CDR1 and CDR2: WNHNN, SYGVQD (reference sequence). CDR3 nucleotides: TGCGCCAGCAGTGACCGGGCCAACCCGGGGACCCAGTACTTC. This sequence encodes CASSDRANPGTQYF.

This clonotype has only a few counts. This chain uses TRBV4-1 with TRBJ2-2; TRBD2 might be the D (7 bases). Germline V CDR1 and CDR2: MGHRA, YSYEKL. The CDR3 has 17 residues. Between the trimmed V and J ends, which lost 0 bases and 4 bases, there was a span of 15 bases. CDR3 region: CASSQDGRGGATGELFF. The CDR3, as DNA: TGCGCCAGCAGCCAAGATGGAAGGGGGGGGGCCACCGGGGAGCTGTTTTTT.

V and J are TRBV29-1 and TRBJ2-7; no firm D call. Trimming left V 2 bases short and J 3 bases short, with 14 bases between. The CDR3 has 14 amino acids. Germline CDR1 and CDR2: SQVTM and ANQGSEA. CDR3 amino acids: CSVESAHEDYEQYF. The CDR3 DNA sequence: TGCAGCGTTGAATCTGCACACGAAGACTACGAGCAGTACTTC.

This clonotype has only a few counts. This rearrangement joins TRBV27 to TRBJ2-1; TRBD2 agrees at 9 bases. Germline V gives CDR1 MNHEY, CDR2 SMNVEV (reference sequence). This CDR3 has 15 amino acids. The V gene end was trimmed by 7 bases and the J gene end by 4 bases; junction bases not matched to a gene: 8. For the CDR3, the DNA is TGTGCCAGCATTGAAGCGGGGGGCCGTTACAATGAGCAGTTCTTC. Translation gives CASIEAGGRYNEQFF.

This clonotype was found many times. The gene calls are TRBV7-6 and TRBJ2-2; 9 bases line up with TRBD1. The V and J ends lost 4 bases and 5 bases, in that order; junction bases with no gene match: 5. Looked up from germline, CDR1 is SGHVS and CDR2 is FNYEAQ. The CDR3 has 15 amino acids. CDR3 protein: CASSSTTGGTGELFF. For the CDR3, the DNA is TGTGCCAGCAGCTCAACGACAGGGGGAACCGGGGAGCTGTTTTTT.

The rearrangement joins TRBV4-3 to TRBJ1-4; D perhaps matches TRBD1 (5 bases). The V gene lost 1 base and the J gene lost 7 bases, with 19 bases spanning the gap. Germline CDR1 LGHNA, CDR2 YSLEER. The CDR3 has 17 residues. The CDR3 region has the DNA TGCGCCAGCAGCCAAGCTCCCTCGACAGCGAGAGGTGAAAAACTGTTTTTT. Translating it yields CASSQAPSTARGEKLFF.

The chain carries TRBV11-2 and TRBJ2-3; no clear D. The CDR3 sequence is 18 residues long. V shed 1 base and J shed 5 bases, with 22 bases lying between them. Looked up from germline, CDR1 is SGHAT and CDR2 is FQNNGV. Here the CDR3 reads CASSLGAHADLSVDTQYF. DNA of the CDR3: TGTGCCAGCAGCTTAGGGGCCCATGCCGACCTCAGCGTAGATACGCAGTATTTT.

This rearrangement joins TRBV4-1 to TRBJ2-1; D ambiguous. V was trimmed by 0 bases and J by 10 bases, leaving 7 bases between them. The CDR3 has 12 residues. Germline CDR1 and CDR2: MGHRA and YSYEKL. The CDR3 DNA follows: TGCGCCAGCAGCCAAGAACCTAGGGAGCAGTTCTTC. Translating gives CASSQEPREQFF.

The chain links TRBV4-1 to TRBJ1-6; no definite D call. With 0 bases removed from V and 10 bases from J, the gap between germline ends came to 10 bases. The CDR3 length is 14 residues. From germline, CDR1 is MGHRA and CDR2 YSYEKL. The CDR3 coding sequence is TGCGCCAGCAGCCAAGAAGGGCGAGGCTCACCCCTCCACTTT. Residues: CASSQEGRGSPLHF.

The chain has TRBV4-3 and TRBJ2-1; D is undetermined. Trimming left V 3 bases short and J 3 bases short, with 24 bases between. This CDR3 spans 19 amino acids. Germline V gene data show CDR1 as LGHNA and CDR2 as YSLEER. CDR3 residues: CASSHPQDPQSSNYNEQFF. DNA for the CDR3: TGCGCCAGCAGCCATCCTCAGGACCCTCAGTCGAGTAACTACAATGAGCAGTTCTTC.

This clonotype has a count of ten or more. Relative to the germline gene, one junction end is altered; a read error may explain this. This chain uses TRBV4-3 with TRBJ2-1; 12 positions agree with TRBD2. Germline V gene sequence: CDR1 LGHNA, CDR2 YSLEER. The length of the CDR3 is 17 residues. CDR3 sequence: CASSPGLAGSSYNEQFF. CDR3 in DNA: TGTGCCAGCAGTCCTGGACTAGCGGGGAGCTCCTACAATGAGCAGTTCTTC.

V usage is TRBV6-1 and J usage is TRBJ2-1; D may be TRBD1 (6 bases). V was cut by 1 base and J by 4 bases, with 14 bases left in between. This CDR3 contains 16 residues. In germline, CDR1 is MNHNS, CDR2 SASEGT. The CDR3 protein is CASSEVRRGRYNEQFF. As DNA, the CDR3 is TGTGCCAGCAGTGAAGTGCGCAGGGGACGATACAATGAGCAGTTCTTC.

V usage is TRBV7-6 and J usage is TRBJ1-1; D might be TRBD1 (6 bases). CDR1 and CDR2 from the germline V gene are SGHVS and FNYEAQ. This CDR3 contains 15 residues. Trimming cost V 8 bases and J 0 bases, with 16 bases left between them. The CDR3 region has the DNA TGTGCCAGCCAACGGGGAGGGGGAATGAACACTGAAGCTTTCTTT. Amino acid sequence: CASQRGGGMNTEAFF.

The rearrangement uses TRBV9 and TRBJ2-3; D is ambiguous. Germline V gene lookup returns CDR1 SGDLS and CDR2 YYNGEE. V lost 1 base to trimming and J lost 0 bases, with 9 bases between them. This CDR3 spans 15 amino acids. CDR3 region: CASSVYLSSTDTQYF. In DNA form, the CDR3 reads TGTGCCAGCAGCGTATATCTATCTAGCACAGATACGCAGTATTTT.

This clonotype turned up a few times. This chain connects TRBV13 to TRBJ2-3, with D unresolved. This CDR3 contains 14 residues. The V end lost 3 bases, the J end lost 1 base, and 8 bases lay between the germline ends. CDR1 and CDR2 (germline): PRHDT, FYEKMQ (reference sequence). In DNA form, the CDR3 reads TGTGCCAGCAGCTTCCGAGCGCGCACAGATACGCAGTATTTT. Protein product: CASSFRARTDTQYF.